The 8 T cell receptor beta chains below were found in one sample sequenced in a study of blood T cells in healthy people across ages. Primed by a sample-barcoded 5' primer and a J-beta primer mix, a second PCR proceeded for about 6 to 11 cycles. MiXCR, applied by TCRdb to the 5' RACE reads, yields one record per CDR3 protein. The table shows some 1.5 million distinct CDR3 sequences, with roughly 28% occurring only once. Sequences were obtained from blood. The receptors were gathered from a woman in her 30s in good health.

The rearrangement uses TRBV21-1 and TRBJ2-1; TRBD1 is the table's D call and was not checked against the DNA. TRBV21-1 is an annotated pseudogene. The CDR3 is 17 residues long. The DNA for the CDR3 is TGTGCCAGCAGCAAAGTCCCATGCGACAGGGTTGGCCATGAGCAGTTCTTC. Protein: CASSKVPCDRVGHEQFF.

This clonotype was detected many times. The V and J genes are TRBV7-8 and TRBJ2-7; D call uncertain. The tail of the sequence fits TRBJ2-5 better, so the J call may be wrong. CDR3 length equals 13 residues. Germline V lookup: CDR1 SGHVS, CDR2 FQNEAQ. The CDR3 bases are TGTGCCAGCAGCTTAGGGGATACAAAGACCCAGTACTTC. Its translation is CASSLGDTKTQYF.

In its sample, this clonotype was seen a few times. V and J are TRBV7-2 and TRBJ1-6; TRBD1 aligns across 7 bases. The germline gives CDR1 SGHTA, CDR2 FQGNSA. J was trimmed by 5 bases and V by 1 base; bases with no gene match: 5. The CDR3 is 16 residues long. CDR3 residues: CASSLGYRGHNSPLHF. The CDR3 DNA reads TGTGCCAGCAGCTTAGGTTACAGGGGACATAATTCACCCCTCCACTTT.

This clonotype showed up many times. V and J are TRBV9 and TRBJ2-5; D not resolved. This CDR3 region has 14 residues. CDR1 is SGDLS and CDR2 is YYNGEE in the germline V gene. Between the trimmed V and J ends, which lost 0 bases and 3 bases, there was a span of 9 bases. This chain's CDR3 is CASSVGLVKETQYF. CDR3 DNA: TGTGCCAGCAGCGTAGGCCTAGTCAAAGAGACCCAGTACTTC. The full variable domain, completed using reference TRBV9 and TRBJ2-5, is DSGVTQTPKHLITATGQRVTLRCSPRSGDLSVYWYQQSLDQGLQFLIQYYNGEERAKGNILERFSAQQFPDLHSELNLSSLELGDSALYFCASSVGLVKETQYFGPGTRLLVL.

This clonotype was detected ten times or more. The rearrangement uses TRBV20-1 and TRBJ2-5, with a possible D match to TRBD2 (6 bases). Trimming left V 5 bases short and J 5 bases short, with 12 bases between. Germline V gene sequence: CDR1 DFQATT, CDR2 SNEGSKA (reference sequence). This CDR3 is 12 amino acids long. The CDR3 bases are TGCAGTGCTCCCTCTGGGAGGGAGACCCAGTACTTC. Translation: CSAPSGRETQYF.

This clonotype was counted ten times or more. V gene TRBV6-6 combines with J gene TRBJ2-7; D remains unclear. Trimming took off 2 bases at V and 2 bases at J, with 10 bases between the two ends. Germline values: CDR1 MNHNY, CDR2 SVGAGI (reference sequence). The CDR3 is made up of 14 amino acids. DNA of the CDR3: TGTGCCAGCAGTTACGGGCAGCTAGCCTACGAGCAGTACTTC. Translating gives CASSYGQLAYEQYF.

This clonotype has a count of ten or more. The chain joins TRBV6-1 to TRBJ2-3; 9 nucleotides match TRBD1. The CDR3 extends over 16 amino acids. Looked up from germline, CDR1 is MNHNS and CDR2 is SASEGT. V was clipped by 4 bases and J by 0 bases; unmatched bases: 5. CDR3 loop: CASSGDRDLSTDTQYF. The CDR3 DNA follows: TGTGCCAGCAGTGGGGACAGGGACCTAAGCACAGATACGCAGTATTTT.

This clonotype was found many times. V is TRBV5-1 and J is TRBJ2-1, with 9 bases lining up with TRBD1. From germline, CDR1 is SGHRS and CDR2 YFSETQ. J gave up 5 bases and V 4 bases, and 4 bases lay outside the gene matches. CDR3 length: 14 amino acids. CDR3: CASSRTGDNNEQFF. Here the CDR3 DNA reads TGCGCCAGCAGCCGGACAGGGGATAACAATGAGCAGTTCTTC.